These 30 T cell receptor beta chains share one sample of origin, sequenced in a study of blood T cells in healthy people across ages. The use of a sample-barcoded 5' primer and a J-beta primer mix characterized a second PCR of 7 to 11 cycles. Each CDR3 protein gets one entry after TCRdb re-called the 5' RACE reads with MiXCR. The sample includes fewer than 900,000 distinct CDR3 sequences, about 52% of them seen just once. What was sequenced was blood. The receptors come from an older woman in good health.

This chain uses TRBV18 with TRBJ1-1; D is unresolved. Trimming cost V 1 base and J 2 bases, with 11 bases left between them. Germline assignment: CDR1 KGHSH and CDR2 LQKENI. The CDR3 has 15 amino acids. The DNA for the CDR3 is TGTGCCAGCTCACCACGGGTCAAAGAAAACACTGAAGCTTTCTTT. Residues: CASSPRVKENTEAFF. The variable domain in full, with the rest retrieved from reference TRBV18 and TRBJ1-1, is NAGVMQNPRHLVRRRGQEARLRCSPMKGHSHVYWYRQLPEEGLKFMVYLQKENIIDESGMPKERFSAEFPKEGPSILRIQQVVRGDSAAYFCASSPRVKENTEAFFGQGTRLTVV.

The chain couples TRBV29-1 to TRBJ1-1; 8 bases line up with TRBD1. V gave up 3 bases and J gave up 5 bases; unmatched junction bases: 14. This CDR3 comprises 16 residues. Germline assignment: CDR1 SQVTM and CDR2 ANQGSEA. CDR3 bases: TGCAGCGTTGAGGAGGACAGGGTTTTAAGGGGAACTGAAGCTTTCTTT. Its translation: CSVEEDRVLRGTEAFF.

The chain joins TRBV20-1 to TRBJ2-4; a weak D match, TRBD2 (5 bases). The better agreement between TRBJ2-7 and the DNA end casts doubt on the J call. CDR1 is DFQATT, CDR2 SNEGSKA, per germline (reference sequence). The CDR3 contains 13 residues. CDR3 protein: CSARTSWAYEQYF. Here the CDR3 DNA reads TGCAGTGCTAGAACTAGTTGGGCTTACGAGCAGTACTTC.

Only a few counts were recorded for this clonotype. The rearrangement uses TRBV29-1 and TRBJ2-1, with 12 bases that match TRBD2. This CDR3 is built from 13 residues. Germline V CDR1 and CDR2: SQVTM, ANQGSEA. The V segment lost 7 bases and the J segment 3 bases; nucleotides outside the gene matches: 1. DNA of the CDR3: TGCAGCGCTAGCGGGAGGGACTACAATGAGCAGTTCTTC. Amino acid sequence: CSASGRDYNEQFF.

The CDR3 loop reads CASSLGTGGSFRETQYF. The CDR3 DNA follows: TGTGCCAGCAGCTTAGGTACAGGGGGTAGTTTTCGAGAGACCCAGTACTTC. The chain joins TRBV7-2 to TRBJ2-5; TRBD1 agrees at 8 bases. This CDR3 is 17 amino acids long. The germline gives CDR1 SGHTA, CDR2 FQGNSA. V shed 1 base, J shed 4 bases, and the junction held 11 bases outside the gene matches.

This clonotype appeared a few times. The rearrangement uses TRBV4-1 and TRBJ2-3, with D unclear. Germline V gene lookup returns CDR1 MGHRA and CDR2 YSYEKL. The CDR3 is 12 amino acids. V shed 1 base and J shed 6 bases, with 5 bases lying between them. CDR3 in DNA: TGCGCCAGCAGCCAAGGCCAGGATACGCAGTATTTT. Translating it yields CASSQGQDTQYF.

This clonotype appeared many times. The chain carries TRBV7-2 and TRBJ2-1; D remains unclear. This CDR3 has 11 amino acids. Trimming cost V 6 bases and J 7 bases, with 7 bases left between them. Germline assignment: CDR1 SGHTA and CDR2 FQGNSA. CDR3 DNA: TGTGCCAGCAGTTTTAGGAATGAGCAGTTCTTC. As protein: CASSFRNEQFF.

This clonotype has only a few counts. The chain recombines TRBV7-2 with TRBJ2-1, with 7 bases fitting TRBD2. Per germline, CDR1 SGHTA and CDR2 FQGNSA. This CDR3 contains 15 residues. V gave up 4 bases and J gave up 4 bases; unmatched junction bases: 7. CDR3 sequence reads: CASSSRGRTYNEQFF. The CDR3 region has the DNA TGTGCCAGCAGCTCTCGCGGGAGAACTTACAATGAGCAGTTCTTC.

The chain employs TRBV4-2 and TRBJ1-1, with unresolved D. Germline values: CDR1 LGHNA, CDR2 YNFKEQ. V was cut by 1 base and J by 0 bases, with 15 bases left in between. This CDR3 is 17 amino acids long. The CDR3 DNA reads TGTGCCAGCAGCCAAGTAGAAAAAGCTGAGATGAACACTGAAGCTTTCTTT. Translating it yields CASSQVEKAEMNTEAFF.

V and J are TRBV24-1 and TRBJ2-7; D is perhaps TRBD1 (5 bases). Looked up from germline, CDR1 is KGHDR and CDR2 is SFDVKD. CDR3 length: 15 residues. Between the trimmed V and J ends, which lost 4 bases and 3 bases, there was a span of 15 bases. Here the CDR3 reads CATSETETELYEQYF. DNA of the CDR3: TGTGCCACCAGTGAAACCGAGACAGAACTCTACGAGCAGTACTTC.

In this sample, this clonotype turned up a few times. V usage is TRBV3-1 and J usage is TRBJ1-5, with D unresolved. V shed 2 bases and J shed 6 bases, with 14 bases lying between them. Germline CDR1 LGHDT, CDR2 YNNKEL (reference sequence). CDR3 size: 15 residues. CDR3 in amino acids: CASSQNLGAGQPQHF. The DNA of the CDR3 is TGTGCCAGCAGCCAAAATTTGGGCGCGGGTCAGCCCCAGCATTTT.

The CDR3 DNA follows: TGTGCCAGCAGCTTAAAGGGCAGGGGATTAAACACTGAAGCTTTCTTT. This translates into CASSLKGRGLNTEAFF. The chain combines TRBV7-9 with TRBJ1-1, with a weak D call TRBD1 (6 bases). The length of the CDR3 is 16 residues. CDR1 SEHNR and CDR2 FQNEAQ come from the germline V gene (reference sequence). V lost 2 bases to trimming and J lost 2 bases, with 15 bases between them.

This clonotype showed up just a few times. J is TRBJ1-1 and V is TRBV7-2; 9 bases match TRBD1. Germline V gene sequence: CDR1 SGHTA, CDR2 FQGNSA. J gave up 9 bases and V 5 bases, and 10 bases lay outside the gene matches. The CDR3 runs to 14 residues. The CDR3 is CASSPRTGVSQAFF. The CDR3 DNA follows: TGTGCCAGCAGCCCAAGGACAGGGGTGTCGCAAGCTTTCTTT.

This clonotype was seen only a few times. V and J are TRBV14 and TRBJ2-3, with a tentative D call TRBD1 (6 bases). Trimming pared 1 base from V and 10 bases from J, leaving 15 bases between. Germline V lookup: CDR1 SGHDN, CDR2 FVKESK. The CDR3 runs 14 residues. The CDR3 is CASSQVGHLRSQYF. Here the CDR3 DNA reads TGTGCCAGCAGCCAAGTGGGACACCTCCGATCGCAGTATTTT. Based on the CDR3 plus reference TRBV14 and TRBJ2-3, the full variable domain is EAGVTQFPSHSVIEKGQTVTLRCDPISGHDNLYWYRRVMGKEIKFLLHFVKESKQDESGMPNNRFLAERTGGTYSTLKVQPAELEDSGVYFCASSQVGHLRSQYFGPGTRLTVL.

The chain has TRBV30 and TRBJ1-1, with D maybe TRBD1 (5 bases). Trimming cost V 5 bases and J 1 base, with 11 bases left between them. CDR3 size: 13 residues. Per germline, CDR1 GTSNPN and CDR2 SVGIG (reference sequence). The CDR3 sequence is CAWLWTQNTEAFF. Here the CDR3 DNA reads TGTGCCTGGTTGTGGACACAGAACACTGAAGCTTTCTTT.

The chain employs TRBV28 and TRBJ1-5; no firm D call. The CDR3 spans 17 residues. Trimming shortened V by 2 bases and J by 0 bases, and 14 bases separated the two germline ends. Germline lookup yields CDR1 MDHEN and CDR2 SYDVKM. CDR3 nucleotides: TGTGCCAGCAGTTTAGATTCGTCGGAATATAGCAATCAGCCCCAGCATTTT. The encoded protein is CASSLDSSEYSNQPQHF.

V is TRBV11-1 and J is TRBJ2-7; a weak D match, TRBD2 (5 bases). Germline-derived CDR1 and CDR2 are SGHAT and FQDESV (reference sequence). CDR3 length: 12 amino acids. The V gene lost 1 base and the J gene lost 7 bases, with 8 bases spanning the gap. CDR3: CASSLVTGEQYF. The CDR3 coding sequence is TGTGCCAGCAGCTTAGTAACGGGAGAGCAGTACTTC.

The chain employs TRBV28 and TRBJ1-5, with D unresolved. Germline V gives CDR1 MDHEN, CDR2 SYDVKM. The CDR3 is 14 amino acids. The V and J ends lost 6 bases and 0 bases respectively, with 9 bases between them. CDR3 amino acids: CASSPLYSNQPQHF. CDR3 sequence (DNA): TGTGCCAGCAGCCCCTTGTATAGCAATCAGCCCCAGCATTTT.

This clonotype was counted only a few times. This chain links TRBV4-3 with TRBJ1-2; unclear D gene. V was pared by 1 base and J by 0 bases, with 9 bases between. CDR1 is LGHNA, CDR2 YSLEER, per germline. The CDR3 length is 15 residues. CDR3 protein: CASSQVAGANYGYTF. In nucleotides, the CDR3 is TGCGCCAGCAGCCAAGTAGCAGGCGCTAACTATGGCTACACCTTC.

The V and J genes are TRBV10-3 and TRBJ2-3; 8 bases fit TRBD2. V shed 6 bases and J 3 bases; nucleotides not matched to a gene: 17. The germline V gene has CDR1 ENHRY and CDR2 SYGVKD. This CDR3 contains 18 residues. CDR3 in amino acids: CAISLSDDPSGPTDTQYF. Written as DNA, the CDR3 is TGTGCCATCAGCCTCAGTGACGATCCTAGCGGGCCTACAGATACGCAGTATTTT.

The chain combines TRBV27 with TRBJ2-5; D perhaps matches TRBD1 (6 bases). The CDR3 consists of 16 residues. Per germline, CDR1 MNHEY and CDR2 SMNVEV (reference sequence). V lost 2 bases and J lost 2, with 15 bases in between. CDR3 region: CASSLGWGRTQETQYF. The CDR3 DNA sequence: TGTGCCAGCAGTTTAGGGTGGGGGCGGACACAAGAGACCCAGTACTTC.

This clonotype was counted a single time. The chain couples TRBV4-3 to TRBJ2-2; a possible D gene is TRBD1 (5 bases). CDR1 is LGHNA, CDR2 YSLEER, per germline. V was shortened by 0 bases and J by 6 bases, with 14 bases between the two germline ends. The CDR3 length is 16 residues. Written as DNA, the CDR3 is TGCGCCAGCAGCCAAGATCAGGCAGGGAATCCCGGGGAGCTGTTTTTT. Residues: CASSQDQAGNPGELFF.

CDR3 loop: CASMTGPSPGRMNNEQFF. CDR3 DNA: TGTGCCAGCATGACTGGCCCATCCCCGGGCCGGATGAACAATGAGCAGTTCTTC. The chain recombines TRBV2 with TRBJ2-1; D not certain. Germline values: CDR1 SNHLY, CDR2 FYNNEI. The CDR3 covers 18 residues. Trimming left V 7 bases short and J 5 bases short, with 27 bases between.

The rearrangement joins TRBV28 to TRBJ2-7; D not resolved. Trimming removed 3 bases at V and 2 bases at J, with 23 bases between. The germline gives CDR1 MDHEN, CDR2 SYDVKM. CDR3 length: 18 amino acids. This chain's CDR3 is CASSLRIRNQRPTYEQYF. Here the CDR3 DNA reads TGTGCCAGCAGTTTGAGGATCCGAAACCAGAGACCAACCTACGAGCAGTACTTC.

CDR3 sequence reads: CASSLTTGGNYGYTF. CDR3 nucleotides: TGTGCCAGCTCACTTACGACAGGGGGCAACTATGGCTACACCTTC. The rearrangement joins TRBV18 to TRBJ1-2; 10 nucleotides agree with TRBD1. V gave up 4 bases and J gave up 2 bases; unmatched junction bases: 4. Germline V lookup: CDR1 KGHSH, CDR2 LQKENI. CDR3 length: 15 residues.

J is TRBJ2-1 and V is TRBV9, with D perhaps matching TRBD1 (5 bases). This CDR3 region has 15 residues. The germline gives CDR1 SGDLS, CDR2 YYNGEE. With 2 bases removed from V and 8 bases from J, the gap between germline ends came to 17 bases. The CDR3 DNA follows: TGTGCCAGCAGCGTTTCCCAGTTGTCAGGGTATGAGCAGTTCTTC. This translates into CASSVSQLSGYEQFF.

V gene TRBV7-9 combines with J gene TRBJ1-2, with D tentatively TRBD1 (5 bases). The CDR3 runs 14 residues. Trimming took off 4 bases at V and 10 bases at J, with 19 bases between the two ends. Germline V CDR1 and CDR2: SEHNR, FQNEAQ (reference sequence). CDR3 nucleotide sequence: TGTGCCAGCAGCTACCCCGGGCAGGGAAATGACTACACCTTC. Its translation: CASSYPGQGNDYTF.

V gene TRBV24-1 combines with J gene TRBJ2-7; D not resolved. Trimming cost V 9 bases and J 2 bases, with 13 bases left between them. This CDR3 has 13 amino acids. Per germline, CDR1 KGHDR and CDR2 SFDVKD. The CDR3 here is CATRAGPTYEQYF. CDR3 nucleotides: TGTGCCACCCGTGCAGGTCCCACCTACGAGCAGTACTTC.

The CDR3 spells CATSGSPSRGGVTDTQYF. The CDR3 coding sequence is TGTGCCACCAGTGGTTCCCCTTCCCGGGGAGGGGTTACAGATACGCAGTATTTT. This sequence joins TRBV24-1 and TRBJ2-3; TRBD2 aligns across 7 bases. The CDR3 sequence is 18 residues long. CDR1 is KGHDR, CDR2 SFDVKD, per germline. V shed 5 bases and J 3 bases; nucleotides not matched to a gene: 16.

CDR3 region: CASSRRDLQETQYF. CDR3 sequence (DNA): TGTGCCAGCAGTCGCCGGGACCTTCAAGAGACCCAGTACTTC. The rearrangement joins TRBV7-9 to TRBJ2-5; D could derive from TRBD1 or TRBD2 (5 bases each). The length of the CDR3 is 14 residues. V lost 6 bases and J lost 2, with 13 bases in between. Germline V CDR1 and CDR2: SEHNR, FQNEAQ (reference sequence).